These 3 T cell receptor beta chains came from one sample sequenced in a study of control samples from healthy donors and cancer patients. Repertoires were generated with immunoSEQ multiplex PCR, while TCRdb's copy carries only in-frame clones and drops some. Altogether around 93,000 clones are present, just under 95% being singletons, with the ten largest covering approximately 3%. The sample comprised blood. All receptors derive from a human donor in good health. The donor label of this sample is uncertain.

This chain uses TRBV19 with TRBJ1-5; a weak D match, TRBD1 (5 bases). V was trimmed by 6 bases and J by 4 bases, leaving 19 bases between them. Germline loops: CDR1 LNHDA, CDR2 SQIVND (reference sequence). CDR3 length: 16 residues. The CDR3 loop is CASRRRGERGNQPQHF. CDR3 DNA: TGTGCCAGTAGACGTAGGGGCGAACGTGGGAATCAGCCCCAGCATTTT. The variable domain in full, with the rest retrieved from reference TRBV19 and TRBJ1-5, is DGGITQSPKYLFRKEGQNVTLSCEQNLNHDAMYWYRQDPGQGLRLIYYSQIVNDFQKGDIAEGYSVSREKKESFPLTVTSAQKNPTAFYLCASRRRGERGNQPQHFGDGTRLSIL.

This clone was detected once. This chain links TRBV11-2 with TRBJ2-7, with 9 bases matching TRBD1. The germline V gene has CDR1 SGHAT and CDR2 FQNNGV. The CDR3 extends over 17 amino acids. V lost 5 bases and J lost 2; bases outside the gene matches: 13. CDR3 loop: CASSHSSGTGKTYEQYF. DNA for the CDR3: TGTGCCAGCAGCCATTCTTCCGGGACAGGGAAGACCTACGAGCAGTACTTC.

The J gene is TRBJ1-1, the V gene TRBV14; D gene ambiguous. V shed 2 bases and J shed 12 bases, with 19 bases lying between them. The CDR3 spans 14 residues. Germline lookup yields CDR1 SGHDN and CDR2 FVKESK. CDR3 sequence: CASSQSLGTTGPFF. The CDR3 DNA is TGTGCCAGCAGCCAAAGTCTAGGCACAACCGGCCCTTTCTTT.